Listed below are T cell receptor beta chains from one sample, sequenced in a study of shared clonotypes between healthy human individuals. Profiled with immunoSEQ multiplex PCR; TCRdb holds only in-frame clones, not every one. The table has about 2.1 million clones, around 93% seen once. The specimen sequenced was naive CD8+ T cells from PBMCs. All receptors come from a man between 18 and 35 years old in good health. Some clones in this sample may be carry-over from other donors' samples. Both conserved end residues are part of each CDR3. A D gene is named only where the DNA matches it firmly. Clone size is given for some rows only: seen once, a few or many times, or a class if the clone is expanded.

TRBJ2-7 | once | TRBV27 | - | CASSSRRGLSYEQYF | TGTGCCAGCAGCAGTCGGAGAGGATTATCCTACGAGCAGTACTTC
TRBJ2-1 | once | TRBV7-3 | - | CASSSVTLEFNEQFF | TGTGCCAGCAGCTCTGTTACGCTAGAATTCAATGAGCAGTTCTTC
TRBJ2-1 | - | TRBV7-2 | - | CASSPRGNTYNEQFF | TGTGCCAGCAGCCCCCGGGGCAACACCTACAATGAGCAGTTCTTC
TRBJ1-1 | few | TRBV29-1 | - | CSAGQAFF | TGCAGCGCTGGACAAGCTTTCTTT
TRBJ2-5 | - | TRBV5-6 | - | CASSLFPGARQETQYF | TGTGCCAGCAGCTTGTTCCCAGGGGCACGCCAAGAGACCCAGTACTTC
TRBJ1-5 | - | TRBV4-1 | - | CASSLEPYSNQPQHF | TGCGCCAGCAGCCTGGAACCGTATAGCAATCAGCCCCAGCATTTT
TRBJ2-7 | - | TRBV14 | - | CASSQDYLGLAKDHEQYF | TGTGCCAGCAGCCAAGATTATCTTGGTCTAGCGAAGGACCACGAGCAGTACTTC
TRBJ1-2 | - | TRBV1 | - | CTSSQVRHFSSDYGYTF | TGCACCAGCAGCCAAGTGCGTCACTTTAGCTCGGACTATGGCTACACCTTC
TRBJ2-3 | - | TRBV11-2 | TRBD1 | CASRRGQASTDTQYF | TGTGCCAGCAGGCGGGGACAGGCGAGCACAGATACGCAGTATTTT
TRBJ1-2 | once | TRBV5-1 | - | CASSGGERNTYGYTF | TGCGCCAGCAGCGGCGGAGAGAGGAACACCTATGGCTACACCTTC
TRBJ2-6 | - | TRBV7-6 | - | CASLGGANVLTF | TGTGCCAGCCTGGGTGGGGCCAACGTCCTGACTTTC
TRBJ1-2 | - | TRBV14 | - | CASSQGPTYGYTF | TGTGCCAGCAGCCAGGGACCCACCTATGGCTACACCTTC
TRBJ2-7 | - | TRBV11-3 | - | CASSVGVSYEQYF | TGTGCCAGCAGCGTAGGGGTTTCCTACGAGCAGTACTTC
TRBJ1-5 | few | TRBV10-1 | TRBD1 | CASSADRGQPQHF | TGCGCCAGCAGTGCGGACAGGGGGCAGCCCCAGCATTTT
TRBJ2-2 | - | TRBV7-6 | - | CASKGLPNTGELFF | TGTGCCAGCAAGGGACTTCCGAACACCGGGGAGCTGTTTTTT
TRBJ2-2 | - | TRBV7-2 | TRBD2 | CASSLLLAGGSGELFF | TGTGCCAGCAGCTTATTACTAGCGGGAGGGTCCGGGGAGCTGTTTTTT
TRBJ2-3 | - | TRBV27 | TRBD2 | CASSWGDYTDTQYF | TGTGCCAGCAGTTGGGGGGACTACACAGATACGCAGTATTTT
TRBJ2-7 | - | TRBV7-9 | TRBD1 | CASSLEPGTGEAYEQYF | TGTGCCAGCAGCTTAGAACCTGGGACAGGGGAAGCCTACGAGCAGTACTTC
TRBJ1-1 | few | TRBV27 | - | CASSFGHPLEAFF | TGTGCCAGCAGTTTCGGGCACCCGTTAGAAGCTTTCTTT
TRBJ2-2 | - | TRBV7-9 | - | CASSLYRGTSGELFF | TGTGCCAGCAGCCTATACCGGGGGACCTCCGGGGAGCTGTTTTTT
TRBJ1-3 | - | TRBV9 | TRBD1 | CASSDRTGLSGNTIYF | TGTGCCAGCAGCGACCGGACAGGGCTCTCTGGAAACACCATATATTTT
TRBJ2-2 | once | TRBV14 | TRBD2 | CASSRPGLAHTGELFF | TGTGCCAGCAGCCGCCCGGGACTAGCGCACACCGGGGAGCTGTTTTTT
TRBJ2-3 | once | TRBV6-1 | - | CASSDSGGTDTQYF | TGTGCCAGCAGTGATTCAGGAGGCACAGATACGCAGTATTTT
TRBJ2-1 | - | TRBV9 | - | CASSGGTWREEQFF | TGTGCCAGCAGTGGGGGGACTTGGCGCGAGGAGCAGTTCTTC
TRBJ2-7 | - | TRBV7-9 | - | CASSSSLEPYEQYF | TGTGCCAGCAGCTCATCACTGGAACCCTACGAGCAGTACTTC
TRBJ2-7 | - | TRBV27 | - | CASMAEALGEQYF | TGTGCCAGCATGGCAGAGGCTCTGGGAGAGCAGTACTTC
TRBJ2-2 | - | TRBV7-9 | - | CASPAGGNTGELFF | TGTGCCAGCCCAGCAGGAGGTAACACCGGGGAGCTGTTTTTT
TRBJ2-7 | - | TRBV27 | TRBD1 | CASSFQPDRAIHYEQYF | TGTGCCAGCAGTTTCCAACCGGACAGGGCTATCCACTACGAGCAGTACTTC
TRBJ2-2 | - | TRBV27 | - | CASSLIGAPGELFF | TGTGCCAGCAGTTTAATAGGGGCGCCTGGGGAGCTGTTTTTT
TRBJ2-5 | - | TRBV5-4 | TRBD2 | CASSLKGLAGGETQYF | TGTGCCAGCAGCTTGAAGGGACTAGCGGGAGGGGAGACCCAGTACTTC
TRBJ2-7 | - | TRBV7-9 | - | CASSPGGYYEQYF | TGTGCCAGCAGCCCCGGGGGATACTACGAGCAGTACTTC
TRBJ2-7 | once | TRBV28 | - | CASSFNPSSAGYYEQYF | TGTGCCAGCAGTTTCAACCCCTCCTCTGCGGGGTACTACGAGCAGTACTTC
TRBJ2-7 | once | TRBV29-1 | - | CSVEGDFNEQYF | TGCAGCGTTGAGGGGGACTTCAACGAGCAGTACTTC
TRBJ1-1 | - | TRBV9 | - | CASSVGSSGGTEAFF | TGTGCCAGCAGCGTAGGATCCTCGGGGGGGACTGAAGCTTTCTTT
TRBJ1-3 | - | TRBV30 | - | CAWSYFRTGPFSGNTIYF | TGTGCCTGGAGCTACTTTCGGACGGGACCGTTTTCTGGAAACACCATATATTTT
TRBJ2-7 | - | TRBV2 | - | CASSESVGEPYEQYF | TGTGCCAGCAGTGAATCAGTAGGGGAACCCTACGAGCAGTACTTC
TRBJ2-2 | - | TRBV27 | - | CASSPHVWGRGTGELFF | TGTGCCAGCAGTCCCCACGTTTGGGGGCGCGGCACCGGGGAGCTGTTTTTT
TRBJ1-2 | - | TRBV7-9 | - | CASDGEARQQVNYGYTF | TGTGCCAGCGACGGTGAGGCGCGACAACAGGTTAACTATGGCTACACCTTC
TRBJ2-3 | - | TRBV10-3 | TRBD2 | CAISESVGLAGNTDTQYF | TGTGCCATCAGTGAGTCAGTAGGGCTAGCGGGAAACACAGATACGCAGTATTTT
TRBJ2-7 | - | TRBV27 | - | CASSLRVTEEQYF | TGTGCCAGCAGTTTAAGGGTCACCGAAGAACAGTACTTC
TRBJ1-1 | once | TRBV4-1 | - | CASSPIHTGPIEAFF | TGCGCCAGCAGCCCGATCCATACCGGGCCTATTGAAGCTTTCTTT
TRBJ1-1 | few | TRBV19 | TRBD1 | CASRHIGQDDTEAFF | TGTGCCAGTAGACATATAGGACAGGACGACACTGAAGCTTTCTTT
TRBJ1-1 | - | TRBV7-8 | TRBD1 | CASSLGTGGMNTEAFF | TGTGCCAGCAGCTTAGGGACAGGGGGCATGAACACTGAAGCTTTCTTT
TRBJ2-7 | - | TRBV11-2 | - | CASSPLLGGRDEQYF | TGTGCCAGCAGCCCTTTGTTGGGGGGCAGGGACGAGCAGTACTTC
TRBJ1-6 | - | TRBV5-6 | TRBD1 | CASSTGQGHSPLHF | TGTGCCAGCAGCACGGGACAGGGGCATTCACCCCTCCACTTT
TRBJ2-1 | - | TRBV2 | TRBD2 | CASRTGTSRLKEQFF | TGTGCCAGCAGGACTGGGACTAGCCGTCTAAAGGAGCAGTTCTTC